The table lists the clone carrying this T cell receptor beta chain with a few counts. The source of the sample is a study of PD-1 blockade in classical Hodgkin lymphoma. Repertoires were generated with immunoSEQ multiplex PCR, while TCRdb's copy carries only in-frame clones and drops some. This table holds 25,000 to 30,000 clones, less than 80% found once. The germline V and J ends were trimmed by 1 base and 6 bases, with 16 bases remaining between them. Germline values: CDR1 LGHNA, CDR2 YNFKEQ. This CDR3 is built from 16 residues. All patients relapsed after autologous stem cell transplantation, and brentuximab vedotin exposure varied.

The chain couples TRBV4-2 to TRBJ1-5, with D possibly TRBD1 on 5 matching bases. The source is a human donor with classical Hodgkin lymphoma. The source material was peripheral blood mononuclear cells (PBMCs), sampled before the second cycle of nivolumab. The CDR3 DNA follows: TGTGCCAGCAGCCAAGTGGGAGCGGGTGGGGGTCAGCCCCAGCATTTT. Residues: CASSQVGAGGGQPQHF.